This TCR beta chain was captured by sequencing in a study of T cells in Graves' hyperthyroidism and ophthalmopathy. Study-level background: Once the initial diagnosis was made, peripheral blood was obtained before any treatment.

RNA transcripts provided the source from which TCR beta CDR3 regions were amplified. Primed by the HTBI set, a first-round RT-PCR was run on the TCR CDR3. Using its own MiXCR run on the multiplex PCR reads, TCRdb lists one record per CDR3 protein. The sample includes around 210,000 distinct CDR3 sequences, approximately 16% seen only once; the top ten take around 48%. Diagnostic assessment was based on clinical symptoms, serum thyroxine and TRAb, thyroid ultrasound and orbital computed tomography. Trimming took 5 bases from V and 2 from J; bases not matched to a gene: 9. Germline V gives CDR1 LGHNT, CDR2 FRNRAP. This CDR3 has 18 amino acids.

The specimen sequenced was blood. The sequence was obtained from a woman aged 45 to 65 with Graves' hyperthyroidism. The chain couples TRBV12-5 to TRBJ2-1; TRBD2 matches 13 bases. The CDR3 sequence: CASGLETSGRSPYNEQFF. In DNA form, the CDR3 reads TGTGCTAGTGGTCTCGAGACTAGCGGGAGGAGTCCCTACAATGAGCAGTTCTTC.